The clone carrying this T cell receptor (beta chain) occurred a few times. The data belong to a study of tumor and adjacent non-tumor tissue in lung cancer. No cell sorting was done before RNA was extracted from the tissue. This non-tumor lung sample came from over 3 cm beyond the tumor edge. Between August and November 2014, newly diagnosed, chemotherapy-naive lung cancer patients underwent thoracic surgery in China. Trimming took 0 bases from V and 6 from J, leaving 11 bases between them. CDR3 length: 14 amino acids. Per the germline V gene, CDR1 is MGHRA and CDR2 is YSYEKL. The library came from three nested PCR rounds adapted from ARM-PCR protocols. MiXCR, applied by TCRdb to the multiplex PCR reads, yields one record per CDR3 protein. The sample lists roughly 75,000 distinct CDR3 sequences, less than 75% occurring once.

The V call is TRBV4-1, the J call TRBJ2-5; tentatively, D is TRBD2 (7 bases). The TCR was taken from a woman in her forties or fifties with non-small cell lung cancer. Sequenced sample: distant non-tumor lung tissue. CDR3 protein: CASSQEGGAQTQYF. CDR3 nucleotide sequence: TGCGCCAGCAGCCAAGAGGGGGGGGCGCAGACCCAGTACTTC.